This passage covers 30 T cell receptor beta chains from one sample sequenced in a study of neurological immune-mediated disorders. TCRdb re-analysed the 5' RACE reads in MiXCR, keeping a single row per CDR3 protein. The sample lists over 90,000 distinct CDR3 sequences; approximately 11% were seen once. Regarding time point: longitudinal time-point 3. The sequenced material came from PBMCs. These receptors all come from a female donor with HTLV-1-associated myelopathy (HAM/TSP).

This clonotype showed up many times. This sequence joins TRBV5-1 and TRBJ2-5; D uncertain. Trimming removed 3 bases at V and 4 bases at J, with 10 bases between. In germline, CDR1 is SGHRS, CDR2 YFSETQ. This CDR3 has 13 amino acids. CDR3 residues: CASSYQRTETQYF. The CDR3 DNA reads TGCGCCAGCAGCTACCAGCGTACAGAGACCCAGTACTTC. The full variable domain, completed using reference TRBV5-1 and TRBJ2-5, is KAGVTQTPRYLIKTRGQQVTLSCSPISGHRSVSWYQQTPGQGLQFLFEYFSETQRNKGNFPGRFSGRQFSNSRSEMNVSTLELGDSALYLCASSYQRTETQYFGPGTRLLVL.

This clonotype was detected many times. The DNA for the CDR3 is TGCGCCAGCAGCTCTGACAGGGAGCCCGGGTACAATGAGCAGTTCTTC. Translating it yields CASSSDREPGYNEQFF. This chain uses TRBV5-1 with TRBJ2-1; 7 nucleotides align to TRBD1. Germline V lookup: CDR1 SGHRS, CDR2 YFSETQ. V dropped 3 bases and J dropped 4; count of bases not matched to a gene: 10. The CDR3 has 16 amino acids.

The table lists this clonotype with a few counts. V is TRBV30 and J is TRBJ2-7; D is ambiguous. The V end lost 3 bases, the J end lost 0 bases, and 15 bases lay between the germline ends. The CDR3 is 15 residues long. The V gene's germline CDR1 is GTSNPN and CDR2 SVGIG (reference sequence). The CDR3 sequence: CAWRSSGTYSYEQYF. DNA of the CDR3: TGTGCCTGGAGGTCCTCGGGCACCTACTCCTACGAGCAGTACTTC. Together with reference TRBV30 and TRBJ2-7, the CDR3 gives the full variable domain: SQTIHQWPATLVQPVGSPLSLECTVEGTSNPNLYWYRQAAGRGLQLLFYSVGIGQISSEVPQNLSASRPQDRQFILSSKKLLLSDSGFYLCAWRSSGTYSYEQYFGPGTRLTVT.

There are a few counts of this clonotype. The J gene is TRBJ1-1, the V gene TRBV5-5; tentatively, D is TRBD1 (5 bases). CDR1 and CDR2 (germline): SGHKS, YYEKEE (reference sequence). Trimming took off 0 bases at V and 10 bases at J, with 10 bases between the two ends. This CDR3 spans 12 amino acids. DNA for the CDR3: TGTGCCAGCAGCTTGGACGGGGGAGTAGCTTTCTTT. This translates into CASSLDGGVAFF.

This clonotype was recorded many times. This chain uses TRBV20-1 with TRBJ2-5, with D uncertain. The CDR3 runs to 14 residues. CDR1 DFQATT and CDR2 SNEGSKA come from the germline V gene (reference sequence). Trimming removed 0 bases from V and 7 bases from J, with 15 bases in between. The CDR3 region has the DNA TGCAGTGCTAGAGATAATAGGGCCCCAGGGACCCAGTACTTC. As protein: CSARDNRAPGTQYF.

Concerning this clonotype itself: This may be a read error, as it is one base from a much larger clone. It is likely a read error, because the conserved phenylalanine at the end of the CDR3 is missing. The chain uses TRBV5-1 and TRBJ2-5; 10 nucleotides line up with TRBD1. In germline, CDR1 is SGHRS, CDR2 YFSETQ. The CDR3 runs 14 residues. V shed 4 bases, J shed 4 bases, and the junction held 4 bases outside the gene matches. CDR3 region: CASSLDRGAETQYL. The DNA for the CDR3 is TGCGCCAGCAGCCTGGACAGGGGGGCAGAGACCCAGTACCTC.

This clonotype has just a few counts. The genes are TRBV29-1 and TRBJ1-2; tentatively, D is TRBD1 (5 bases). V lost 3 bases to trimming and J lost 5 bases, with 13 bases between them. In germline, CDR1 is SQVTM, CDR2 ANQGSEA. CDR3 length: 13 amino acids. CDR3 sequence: CSVDGRGGYGYTF. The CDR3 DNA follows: TGCAGCGTTGACGGTAGGGGAGGTTATGGCTACACCTTC.

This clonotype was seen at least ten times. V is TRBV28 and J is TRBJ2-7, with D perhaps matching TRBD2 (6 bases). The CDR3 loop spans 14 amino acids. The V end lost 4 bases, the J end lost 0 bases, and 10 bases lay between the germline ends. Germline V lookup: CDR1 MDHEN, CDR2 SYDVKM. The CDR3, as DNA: TGTGCCAGCAGTTCAACGGGACTCTCCTACGAGCAGTACTTC. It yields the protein CASSSTGLSYEQYF. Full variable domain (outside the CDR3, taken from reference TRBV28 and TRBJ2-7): DVKVTQSSRYLVKRTGEKVFLECVQDMDHENMFWYRQDPGLGLRLIYFSYDVKMKEKGDIPEGYSVSREKKERFSLILESASTNQTSMYLCASSSTGLSYEQYFGPGTRLTVT.

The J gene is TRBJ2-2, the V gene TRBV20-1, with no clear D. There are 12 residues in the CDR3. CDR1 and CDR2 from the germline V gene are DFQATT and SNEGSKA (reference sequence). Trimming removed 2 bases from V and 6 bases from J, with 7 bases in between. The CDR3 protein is CSARPQPGELFF. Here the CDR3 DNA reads TGCAGTGCTAGACCTCAGCCCGGGGAGCTGTTTTTT.

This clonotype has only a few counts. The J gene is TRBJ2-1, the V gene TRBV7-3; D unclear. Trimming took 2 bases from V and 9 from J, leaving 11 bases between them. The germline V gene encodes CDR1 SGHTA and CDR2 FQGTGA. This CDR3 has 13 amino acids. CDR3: CASSLRQETEQFF. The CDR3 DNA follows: TGTGCCAGCAGCTTACGCCAAGAGACTGAGCAGTTCTTC.

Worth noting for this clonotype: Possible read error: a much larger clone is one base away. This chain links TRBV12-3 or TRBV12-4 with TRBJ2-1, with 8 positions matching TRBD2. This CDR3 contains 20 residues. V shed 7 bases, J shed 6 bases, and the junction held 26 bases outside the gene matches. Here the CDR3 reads CASTLQAGGVRTYGFNEQFF. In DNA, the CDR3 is TGTGCCAGCACCCTCCAGGCGGGAGGAGTCAGGACCTACGGGTTCAATGAGCAGTTCTTC.

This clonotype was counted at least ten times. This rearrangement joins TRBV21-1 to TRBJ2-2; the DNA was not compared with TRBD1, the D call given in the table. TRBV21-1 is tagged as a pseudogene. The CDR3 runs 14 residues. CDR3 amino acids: CASQNRGQTGELFF. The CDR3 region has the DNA TGTGCCAGCCAAAACAGGGGGCAGACCGGGGAGCTGTTTTTT.

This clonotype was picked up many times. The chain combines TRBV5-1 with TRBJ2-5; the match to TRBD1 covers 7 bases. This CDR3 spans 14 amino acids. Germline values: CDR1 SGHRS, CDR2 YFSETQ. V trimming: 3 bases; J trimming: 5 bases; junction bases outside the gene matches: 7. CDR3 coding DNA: TGCGCCAGCAGCTCTGGGACAGTGAAGGAGACCCAGTACTTC. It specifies CASSSGTVKETQYF.

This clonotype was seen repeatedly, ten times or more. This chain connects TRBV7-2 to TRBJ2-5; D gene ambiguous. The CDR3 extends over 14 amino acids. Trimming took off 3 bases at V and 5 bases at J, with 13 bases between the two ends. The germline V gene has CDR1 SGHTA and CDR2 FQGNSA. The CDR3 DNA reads TGTGCCAGCAGCTTTTCCGTAGCCGGGGAGACCCAGTACTTC. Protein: CASSFSVAGETQYF.

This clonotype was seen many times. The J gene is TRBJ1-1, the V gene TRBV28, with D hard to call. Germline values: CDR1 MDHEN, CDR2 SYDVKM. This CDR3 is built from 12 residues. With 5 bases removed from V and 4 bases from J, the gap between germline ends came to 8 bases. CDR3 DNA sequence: TGTGCCAGCAGTCAAACGGTCACTGAAGCTTTCTTT. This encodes CASSQTVTEAFF.

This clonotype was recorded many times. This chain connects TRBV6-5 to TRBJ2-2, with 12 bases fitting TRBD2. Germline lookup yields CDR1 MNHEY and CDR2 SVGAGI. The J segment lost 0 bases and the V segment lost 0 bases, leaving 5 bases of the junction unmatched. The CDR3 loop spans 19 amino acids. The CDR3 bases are TGTGCCAGCAGTTACTCGCTCCTAGCGGGGGGGGCGAACACCGGGGAGCTGTTTTTT. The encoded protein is CASSYSLLAGGANTGELFF.

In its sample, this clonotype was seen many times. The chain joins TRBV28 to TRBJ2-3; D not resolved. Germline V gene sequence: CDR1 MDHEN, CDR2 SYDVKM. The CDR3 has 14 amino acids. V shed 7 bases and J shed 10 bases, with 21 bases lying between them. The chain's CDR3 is CASIPSERTPPQYF. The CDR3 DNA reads TGTGCCAGCATCCCATCAGAGCGAACGCCGCCGCAGTATTTT.

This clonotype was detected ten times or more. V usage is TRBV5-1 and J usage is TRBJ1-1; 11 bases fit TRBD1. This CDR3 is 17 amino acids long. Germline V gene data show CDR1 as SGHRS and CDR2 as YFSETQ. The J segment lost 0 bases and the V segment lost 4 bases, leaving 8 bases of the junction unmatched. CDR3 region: CASSPGQGGRMNTEAFF. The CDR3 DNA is TGCGCCAGCAGCCCGGGACAGGGGGGAAGGATGAACACTGAAGCTTTCTTT.

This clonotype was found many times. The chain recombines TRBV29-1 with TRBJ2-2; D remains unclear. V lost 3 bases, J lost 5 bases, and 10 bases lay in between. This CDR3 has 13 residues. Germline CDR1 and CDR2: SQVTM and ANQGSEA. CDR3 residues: CSVDRMGTGELFF. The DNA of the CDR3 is TGCAGCGTTGACAGGATGGGTACCGGGGAGCTGTTTTTT.

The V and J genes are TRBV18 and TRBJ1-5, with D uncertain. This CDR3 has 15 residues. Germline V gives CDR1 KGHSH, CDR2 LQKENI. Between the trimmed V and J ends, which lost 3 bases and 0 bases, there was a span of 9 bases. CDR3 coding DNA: TGTGCCAGCTCACCTACAACAGTTAGCAATCAGCCCCAGCATTTT. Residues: CASSPTTVSNQPQHF.

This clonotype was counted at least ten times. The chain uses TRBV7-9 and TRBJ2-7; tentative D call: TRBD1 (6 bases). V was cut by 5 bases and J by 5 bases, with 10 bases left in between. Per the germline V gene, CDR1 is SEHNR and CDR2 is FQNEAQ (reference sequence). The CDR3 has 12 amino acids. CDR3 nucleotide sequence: TGTGCCAGCAGCCCAACAGGGAACGAGCAGTACTTC. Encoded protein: CASSPTGNEQYF.

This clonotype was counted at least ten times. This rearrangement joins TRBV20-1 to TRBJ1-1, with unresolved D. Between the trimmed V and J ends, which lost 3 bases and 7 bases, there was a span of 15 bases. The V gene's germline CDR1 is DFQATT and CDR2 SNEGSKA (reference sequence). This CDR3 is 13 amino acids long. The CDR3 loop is CSASKGVRLEAFF. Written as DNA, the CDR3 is TGCAGTGCTAGTAAGGGCGTAAGACTTGAAGCTTTCTTT.

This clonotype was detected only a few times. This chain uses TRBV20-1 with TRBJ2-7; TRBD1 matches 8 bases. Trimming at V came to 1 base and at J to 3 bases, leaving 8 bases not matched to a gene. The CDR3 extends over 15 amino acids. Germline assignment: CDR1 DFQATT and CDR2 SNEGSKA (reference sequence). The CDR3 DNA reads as TGCAGTGCTAGAGCATCCGGGACAGGTTACTACGAGCAGTACTTC. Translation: CSARASGTGYYEQYF.

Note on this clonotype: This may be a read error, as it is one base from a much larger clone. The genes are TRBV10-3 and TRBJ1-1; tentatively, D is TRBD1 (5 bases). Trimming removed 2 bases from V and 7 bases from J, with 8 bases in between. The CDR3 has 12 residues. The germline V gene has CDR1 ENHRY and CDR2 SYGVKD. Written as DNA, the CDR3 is TGTGCCATCAGTGAGACAGGCATTGAAGCTTTCTTT. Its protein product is CAISETGIEAFF.

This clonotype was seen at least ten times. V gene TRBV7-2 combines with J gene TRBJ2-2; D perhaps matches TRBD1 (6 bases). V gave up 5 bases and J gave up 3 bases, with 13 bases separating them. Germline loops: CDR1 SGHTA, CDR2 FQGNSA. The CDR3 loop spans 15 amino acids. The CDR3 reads CASSRDTRYTGELFF. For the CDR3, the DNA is TGTGCCAGCAGCCGGGACACACGATACACCGGGGAGCTGTTTTTT.

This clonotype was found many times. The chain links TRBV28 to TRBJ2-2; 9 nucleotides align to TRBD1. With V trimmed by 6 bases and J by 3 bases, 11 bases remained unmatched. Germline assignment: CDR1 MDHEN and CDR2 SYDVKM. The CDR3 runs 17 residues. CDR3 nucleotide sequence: TGTGCCAGCAGCGTATTCCCGGGACAGGGATACACCGGGGAGCTGTTTTTT. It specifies CASSVFPGQGYTGELFF.

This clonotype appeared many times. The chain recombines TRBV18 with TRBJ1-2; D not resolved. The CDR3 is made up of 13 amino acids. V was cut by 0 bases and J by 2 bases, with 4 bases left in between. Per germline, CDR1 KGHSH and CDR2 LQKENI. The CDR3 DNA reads TGTGCCAGCTCACCACCAGAGAACTATGGCTACACCTTC. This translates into CASSPPENYGYTF.

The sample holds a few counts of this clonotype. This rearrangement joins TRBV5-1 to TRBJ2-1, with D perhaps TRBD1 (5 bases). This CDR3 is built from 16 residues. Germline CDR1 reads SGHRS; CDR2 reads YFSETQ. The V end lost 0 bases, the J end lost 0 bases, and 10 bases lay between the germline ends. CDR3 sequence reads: CASSLGQGSSYNEQFF. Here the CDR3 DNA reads TGCGCCAGCAGCTTGGGGCAGGGAAGCTCCTACAATGAGCAGTTCTTC.

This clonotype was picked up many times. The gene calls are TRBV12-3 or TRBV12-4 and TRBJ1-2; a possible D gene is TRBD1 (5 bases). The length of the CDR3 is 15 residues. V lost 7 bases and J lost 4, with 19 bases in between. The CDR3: CASNEPEGPLYGYTF. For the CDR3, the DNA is TGTGCCAGCAACGAACCGGAGGGACCCCTCTATGGCTACACCTTC.

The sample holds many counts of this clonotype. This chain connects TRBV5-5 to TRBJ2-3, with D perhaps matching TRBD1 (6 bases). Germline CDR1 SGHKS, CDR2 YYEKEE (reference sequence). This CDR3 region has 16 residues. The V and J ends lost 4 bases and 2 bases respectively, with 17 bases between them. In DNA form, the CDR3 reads TGTGCCAGCAGCCGGACCGGGACACCAACCACAGATACGCAGTATTTT. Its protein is CASSRTGTPTTDTQYF.